The 25 T cell receptor beta chains below were found in one sample sequenced in a study of radiotherapy plus CTLA-4 blockade in lung cancer. Using immunoSEQ multiplex PCR, the repertoire was profiled, and TCRdb retains in-frame clones only, with some absent. This sample carries around 110,000 clones, about 80% of them seen once, and the ten largest clones take roughly 3.3%. The sample here was peripheral blood, taken from a patient treated with radiotherapy plus ipilimumab. All receptors derive from a human donor with non-small cell lung cancer that progressed on radiotherapy plus ipilimumab. Some clones in this sample may be carry-over from other donors' samples.

The rearrangement links TRBV4-2 to TRBJ1-6; D may be TRBD1 (5 bases). Per the germline V gene, CDR1 is LGHNA and CDR2 is YNFKEQ. V shed 4 bases and J shed 10 bases, with 14 bases lying between them. The CDR3 extends over 14 amino acids. The CDR3 sequence is CASSPLGVESPLHF. The CDR3 coding sequence is TGTGCCAGCAGCCCCTTGGGGGTGGAATCACCCCTCCACTTT.

CDR3 amino acids: CASSFGSPNPGNNSPLHF. The CDR3 DNA sequence: TGCGCCAGCAGCTTCGGGTCGCCGAACCCAGGGAATAATTCACCCCTCCACTTT. The J gene is TRBJ1-6, the V gene TRBV5-1; tentative D call: TRBD1 (5 bases). Trimming removed 2 bases from V and 5 bases from J, with 20 bases in between. CDR1 SGHRS and CDR2 YFSETQ come from the germline V gene. CDR3 size: 18 residues.

V usage is TRBV18 and J usage is TRBJ1-6; D not resolved. Looked up from germline, CDR1 is KGHSH and CDR2 is LQKENI. The CDR3 has 14 amino acids. V lost 3 bases to trimming and J lost 8 bases, with 11 bases between them. The CDR3 loop reads CASSPGKFDSPLHF. CDR3 nucleotides: TGTGCCAGCTCACCTGGGAAGTTTGATTCACCCCTCCACTTT.

The gene calls are TRBV11-1 and TRBJ2-2; no clear D. The V gene's germline CDR1 is SGHAT and CDR2 FQDESV (reference sequence). This CDR3 has 13 amino acids. Trimming took off 6 bases at V and 0 bases at J, with 5 bases between the two ends. The CDR3 nucleotides are TGTGCCAGCAGTAGGCCGAACACCGGGGAGCTGTTTTTT. Its translation is CASSRPNTGELFF.

The chain combines TRBV27 with TRBJ2-1, with a weak D call TRBD2 (6 bases). Per the germline V gene, CDR1 is MNHEY and CDR2 is SMNVEV (reference sequence). V shed 2 bases and J shed 0 bases, with 8 bases lying between them. The CDR3 is 15 amino acids. DNA of the CDR3: TGTGCCAGCAGTTTAATCGGGGGCTCCTACAATGAGCAGTTCTTC. Protein sequence: CASSLIGGSYNEQFF.

The chain employs TRBV9 and TRBJ1-2; 10 bases fit TRBD1. Germline V CDR1 and CDR2: SGDLS, YYNGEE. The V and J ends lost 4 bases and 9 bases, in that order; junction bases with no gene match: 12. The CDR3 is made up of 15 amino acids. The CDR3 here is CASSLQTGGASSYTF. The CDR3 nucleotides read TGTGCCAGCAGCTTACAGACAGGGGGCGCATCTAGCTACACCTTC.

The gene calls are TRBV7-3 and TRBJ1-5; no reliable D call. From germline, CDR1 is SGHTA and CDR2 FQGTGA. The CDR3 extends over 13 amino acids. Trimming pared 5 bases from V and 0 bases from J, leaving 5 bases between. The CDR3 DNA follows: TGTGCCAGCAGCCAAGGTAGCAATCAGCCCCAGCATTTT. This sequence encodes CASSQGSNQPQHF.

The gene calls are TRBV7-3 and TRBJ2-5; 9 bases agree with TRBD2. After removal of 3 bases from V and 4 bases from J, the junction contained 6 bases not matched to a gene. The CDR3 spans 15 residues. Germline V gene lookup returns CDR1 SGHTA and CDR2 FQGTGA. CDR3 region: CASSFGLASVETQYF. The DNA of the CDR3 is TGTGCCAGCAGCTTTGGACTAGCGTCGGTAGAGACCCAGTACTTC.

V is TRBV5-6 and J is TRBJ2-7; 9 bases agree with TRBD1. The junction had 4 bases not matched to a gene; V was cut back by 3 bases and J by 3 bases. CDR3 length: 14 residues. Germline-derived CDR1 and CDR2 are SGHDT and YYEEEE. Here the CDR3 reads CASSWTGALYEQYF. Written as DNA, the CDR3 is TGTGCCAGCAGCTGGACAGGGGCACTCTACGAGCAGTACTTC.

The chain recombines TRBV7-9 with TRBJ2-5, with D possibly matching TRBD2 (5 bases). Germline V lookup: CDR1 SEHNR, CDR2 FQNEAQ (reference sequence). Between the trimmed V and J ends, which lost 2 bases and 3 bases, there was a span of 10 bases. This CDR3 region has 14 residues. The CDR3 region is CASSLYRGEETQYF. The CDR3 nucleotides read TGTGCCAGCAGCTTATACCGGGGTGAAGAGACCCAGTACTTC.

This clone was found a few times. The sample contains more than one DNA sequence encoding this CDR3. The chain carries TRBV11-2 and TRBJ1-1, with TRBD1 matching over 8 bases. V shed 5 bases, J shed 1 base, and the junction held 3 bases outside the gene matches. This CDR3 has 14 residues. CDR1 is SGHAT and CDR2 is FQNNGV in the germline V gene. CDR3 DNA sequence: TGTGCCAGCAGCAGACAGGGGAGGAACACTGAAGCTTTCTTT. It codes for CASSRQGRNTEAFF. The full variable domain, completed using reference TRBV11-2 and TRBJ1-1, is EAGVAQSPRYKIIEKRQSVAFWCNPISGHATLYWYQQILGQGPKLLIQFQNNGVVDDSQLPKDRFSAERLKGVDSTLKIQPAKLEDSAVYLCASSRQGRNTEAFFGQGTRLTVV.

The rearrangement joins TRBV28 to TRBJ1-3, with 9 nucleotides matching TRBD1. V was clipped by 6 bases and J by 8 bases; unmatched bases: 14. This CDR3 has 16 amino acids. The germline gives CDR1 MDHEN, CDR2 SYDVKM. The CDR3 coding sequence is TGTGCCAGCAGCCGTTTGGGGGGACAGGGAGTTTACACCATATATTTT. The encoded protein is CASSRLGGQGVYTIYF. Full variable domain (rest looked up from reference TRBV28 and TRBJ1-3): DVKVTQSSRYLVKRTGEKVFLECVQDMDHENMFWYRQDPGLGLRLIYFSYDVKMKEKGDIPEGYSVSREKKERFSLILESASTNQTSMYLCASSRLGGQGVYTIYFGEGSWLTVV.

The chain links TRBV7-9 to TRBJ1-5; D possibly corresponds to TRBD1 (5 bases). Germline assignment: CDR1 SEHNR and CDR2 FQNEAQ (reference sequence). V dropped 4 bases and J dropped 1 base, with 8 bases sitting between them. The CDR3 has 14 amino acids. Here the CDR3 reads CASSSDTSNQPQHF. The CDR3 bases are TGTGCCAGCAGCTCGGACACGAGCAATCAGCCCCAGCATTTT.

The V call is TRBV28, the J call TRBJ2-7; unclear D gene. Trimming cost V 2 bases and J 6 bases, with 8 bases left between them. Germline assignment: CDR1 MDHEN and CDR2 SYDVKM. The CDR3 totals 12 residues. CDR3 amino acids: CASSLSESEQYF. In DNA, the CDR3 is TGTGCCAGCAGTTTAAGCGAATCCGAGCAGTACTTC.

The chain recombines TRBV9 with TRBJ1-5; 9 bases fit TRBD1. Germline CDR1 and CDR2: SGDLS and YYNGEE. The CDR3 runs 14 residues. V shed 4 bases and J 5 bases; nucleotides not matched to a gene: 4. The CDR3 loop reads CASSLGTGHQPQHF. CDR3 sequence (DNA): TGTGCCAGCAGCCTCGGGACAGGGCATCAGCCCCAGCATTTT.

This CDR3 is CASSVEGTNQNTGELFF. The CDR3 coding sequence is TGTGCCAGCAGCGTAGAGGGGACCAACCAGAACACCGGGGAGCTGTTTTTT. J is TRBJ2-2 and V is TRBV9; D may match TRBD1 or TRBD2 (5 bases each). V shed 0 bases and J shed 1 base, with 13 bases lying between them. This CDR3 is 17 amino acids long. From germline, CDR1 is SGDLS and CDR2 YYNGEE. The entire variable domain, with the rest obtained from reference TRBV9 and TRBJ2-2, is as follows: DSGVTQTPKHLITATGQRVTLRCSPRSGDLSVYWYQQSLDQGLQFLIQYYNGEERAKGNILERFSAQQFPDLHSELNLSSLELGDSALYFCASSVEGTNQNTGELFFGEGSRLTVL.

The V gene is TRBV6-1, the J gene TRBJ1-5; D gene unclear. V was trimmed by 2 bases and J by 2 bases, leaving 13 bases between them. Germline lookup yields CDR1 MNHNS and CDR2 SASEGT. The CDR3 is 16 residues long. As DNA, the CDR3 is TGTGCCAGCAGTGAAATCAGGTACCAAGGCAATCAGCCCCAGCATTTT. This sequence encodes CASSEIRYQGNQPQHF.

V gene TRBV29-1 combines with J gene TRBJ2-3, with 9 positions matching TRBD1. With 7 bases clipped from V and 3 bases from J, the junction kept 11 bases outside the gene matches. The CDR3 totals 15 residues. The germline CDR1 and CDR2 sequences are SQVTM and ANQGSEA. CDR3 sequence (DNA): TGCAGCGCCCTTGGGACAGGGTCTTTGACAGATACGCAGTATTTT. Residues: CSALGTGSLTDTQYF.

The J gene is TRBJ1-2, the V gene TRBV11-2; D might be TRBD1 (6 bases). Deletions cut 4 bases from V and 3 bases from J, with 12 bases between. The CDR3 runs to 14 residues. The germline gives CDR1 SGHAT, CDR2 FQNNGV. As DNA, the CDR3 is TGTGCCAGCAGCTCACCAGGGGTTTACTATGGCTACACCTTC. Translation gives CASSSPGVYYGYTF.

V gene TRBV7-5 combines with J gene TRBJ1-1. TRBV7-5 is a documented pseudogene. This CDR3 spans 17 amino acids. CDR3 loop: CVRSLLGTEGRGTEAFF. CDR3 sequence (DNA): TGTGTCAGAAGCTTACTGGGGACTGAGGGTCGTGGCACTGAAGCTTTCTTT.

This clone showed up just once. The chain is built from TRBV6-4 and TRBJ1-2, with D maybe TRBD1 (5 bases). The CDR3 is made up of 14 amino acids. Trimming pared 0 bases from V and 5 bases from J, leaving 10 bases between. The V gene's germline CDR1 is MRHNA and CDR2 SNTAGT. The CDR3 bases are TGTGCCAGCAGTGACTCCCTAGACAGATATGGCTACACCTTC. It is translated as CASSDSLDRYGYTF.

This sequence joins TRBV6-6 and TRBJ2-1, with 9 positions matching TRBD1. The J segment lost 4 bases and the V segment lost 7 bases, leaving 5 bases of the junction unmatched. In germline, CDR1 is MNHNY, CDR2 SVGAGI (reference sequence). This CDR3 spans 14 amino acids. The CDR3 protein is CASIPQGAYNEQFF. The CDR3, as DNA: TGTGCCAGCATACCACAGGGGGCTTACAATGAGCAGTTCTTC.

V is TRBV5-1 and J is TRBJ2-7, with D tentatively TRBD1 (6 bases). The V and J ends lost 4 bases and 2 bases respectively, with 22 bases between them. This CDR3 region has 17 residues. Germline V gene data show CDR1 as SGHRS and CDR2 as YFSETQ. The CDR3 here is CASSQGPSELGTYEQYF. In DNA form, the CDR3 reads TGCGCCAGCAGCCAGGGGCCCTCTGAGCTCGGGACCTACGAGCAGTACTTC.

This CDR3 is CASTRGGAPYEQYF. CDR3 in DNA: TGTGCCAGCACTCGCGGGGGGGCTCCCTACGAGCAGTACTTC. The chain combines TRBV27 with TRBJ2-5, with 9 bases matching TRBD2. The J call could be wrong; TRBJ2-7 is a better fit for the DNA end. This CDR3 is 14 amino acids long. Germline V gives CDR1 MNHEY, CDR2 SMNVEV (reference sequence).

V and J are TRBV4-2 and TRBJ2-7, with a possible D match to TRBD1 (7 bases). Germline V CDR1 and CDR2: LGHNA, YNFKEQ. V shed 2 bases and J shed 2 bases, with 22 bases lying between them. The length of the CDR3 is 18 residues. The CDR3 DNA is TGTGCCAGCAGCCAACTATACATAAGACAGGGAGGCCCCTACGAGCAGTACTTC. This encodes CASSQLYIRQGGPYEQYF.